Below, 3 T cell receptor beta chains from the same sample are listed, as sequenced in a study of blood T cell repertoires in COVID-19. Clones were sequenced by immunoSEQ multiplex PCR, and TCRdb holds only the in-frame ones, with some missing. The sample has 250,000 to 350,000 clones; 80% to 85% are singletons. The sample taken for sequencing was peripheral blood. These receptors were taken from a person aged 70 to 85 with COVID-19, enrolled during active disease.

This clone was detected a few times. This chain links TRBV6-6 with TRBJ2-2, with 11 bases that match TRBD1. Per the germline V gene, CDR1 is MNHNY and CDR2 is SVGAGI (reference sequence). The CDR3 contains 13 residues. V gave up 7 bases and J gave up 9 bases; unmatched junction bases: 4. CDR3 in amino acids: CASIGQGARELFF. CDR3 sequence (DNA): TGTGCCAGCATCGGACAGGGGGCTCGGGAGCTGTTTTTT.

V and J are TRBV7-9 and TRBJ1-6; D ambiguous. V gave up 0 bases and J gave up 10 bases, with 16 bases separating them. The CDR3 covers 16 residues. Germline V gene lookup returns CDR1 SEHNR and CDR2 FQNEAQ (reference sequence). The CDR3 nucleotides are TGTGCCAGCAGCTTAGCCGGCGGTGGTGTGAACTCACCCCTCCACTTT. This encodes CASSLAGGGVNSPLHF.

The chain recombines TRBV3-1 (or the pseudogene TRBV3-2) with TRBJ1-6; 8 nucleotides line up with TRBD1. V gave up 2 bases and J gave up 6 bases; unmatched junction bases: 12. The CDR3 is made up of 18 amino acids. Germline V CDR1 and CDR2: LGHDT, YNNKEL (reference sequence). This chain's CDR3 is CASSQRSGQGALNSPLHF. As DNA, the CDR3 is TGTGCCAGCAGCCAACGCTCAGGGCAGGGGGCGCTTAATTCACCCCTCCACTTT.